This T cell receptor beta chain stems from a study of blood T cell repertoires in COVID-19. Study information: COVID-19 samples, acute and convalescent, were from the United States, Italy and Spain.

This CDR3 spans 15 amino acids. V was trimmed by 3 bases and J by 0 bases, leaving 11 bases between them. The V gene's germline CDR1 is SGHRS and CDR2 YFSETQ. Authors' analysis steps: It was from reference gene primer amplification that nucleated cell counts were estimated. Assay used: immunoSEQ multiplex PCR; TCRdb lists only in-frame clones, some missing. D and trimming come from the DNA, and the V and J calls and clone size come from that table. The table records around 320,000 clones, over 85% of them present only once. The specimen was PBMCs or T cells enriched from blood (not recorded which). The chain has TRBV5-1 and TRBJ2-3; perhaps TRBD1 as D (5 bases). The sequence was obtained from a woman between 45 and 65 years old who had been exposed to COVID-19. For the CDR3, the DNA is TGCGCCAGCAGCTCAGGGTTTACTAGCACAGATACGCAGTATTTT. Its protein product is CASSSGFTSTDTQYF. Full variable domain (missing parts from reference TRBV5-1 and TRBJ2-3): KAGVTQTPRYLIKTRGQQVTLSCSPISGHRSVSWYQQTPGQGLQFLFEYFSETQRNKGNFPGRFSGRQFSNSRSEMNVSTLELGDSALYLCASSSGFTSTDTQYFGPGTRLTVL.